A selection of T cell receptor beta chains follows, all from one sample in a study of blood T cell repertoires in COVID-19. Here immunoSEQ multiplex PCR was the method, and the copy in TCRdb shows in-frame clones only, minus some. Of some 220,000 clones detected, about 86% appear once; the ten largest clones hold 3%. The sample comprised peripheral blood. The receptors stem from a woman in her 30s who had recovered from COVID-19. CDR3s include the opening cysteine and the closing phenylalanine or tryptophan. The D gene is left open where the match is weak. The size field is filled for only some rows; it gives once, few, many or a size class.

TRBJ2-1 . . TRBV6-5 CASTVADPYNEQFF TGTGCCAGCACTGTGGCGGATCCCTACAATGAGCAGTTCTTC
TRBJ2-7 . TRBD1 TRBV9 CASSTSSGTGKSF TGTGCCAGCAGCACATCCTCCGGGACAGGAAAGAGCTTC
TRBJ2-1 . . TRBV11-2 CASSLDGGSSLSYNEQFF TGTGCCAGCAGCTTAGATGGAGGGTCCTCCCTTTCCTACAATGAGCAGTTCTTC
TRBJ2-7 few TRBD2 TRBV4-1 CASSQIGLAGSKRGSYEQYF TGCGCCAGCAGCCAGATCGGACTAGCGGGATCCAAGAGGGGCTCCTACGAGCAGTACTTC
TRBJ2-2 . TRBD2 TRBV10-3 CAISIMLLAGGANTGELFF TGTGCCATCAGTATTATGTTACTAGCGGGAGGGGCGAACACCGGGGAGCTGTTTTTT
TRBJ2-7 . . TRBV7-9 CASSLSTGFSPDEQYF TGTGCCAGCAGCTTATCAACAGGCTTTTCTCCGGACGAGCAGTACTTC
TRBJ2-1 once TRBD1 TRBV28 CASSAGTARSYNEQFF TGTGCCAGCAGCGCCGGGACAGCAAGATCCTACAATGAGCAGTTCTTC
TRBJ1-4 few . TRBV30 CAWGTGIATNEKLFF TGTGCCTGGGGCACAGGGATTGCAACTAATGAAAAACTGTTTTTT
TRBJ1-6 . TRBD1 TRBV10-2 CASSGRAGQNNSPLHF TGCGCCAGCAGTGGCCGGGCGGGACAGAATAATTCACCCCTCCACTTT
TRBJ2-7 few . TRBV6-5 CASSYDSSYEQYF TGTGCCAGCAGTTACGACAGCTCCTACGAGCAGTACTTC
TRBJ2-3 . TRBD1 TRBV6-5 CASSSPGGTGEDTQYF TGTGCCAGCAGTTCCCCGGGGGGGACAGGGGAGGATACGCAGTATTTT
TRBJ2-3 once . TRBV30 CAWSETPRITDTQYF TGTGCCTGGAGTGAAACCCCGAGGATCACAGATACGCAGTATTTT
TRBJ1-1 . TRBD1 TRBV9 CASSVTGQHTEAFF TGTGCCAGCAGCGTGACGGGACAGCACACTGAAGCTTTCTTT
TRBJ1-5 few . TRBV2 CASSKTGYGQPQHF TGTGCCAGCAGCAAAACAGGGTACGGGCAGCCCCAGCATTTT
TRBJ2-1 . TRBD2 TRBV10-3 CAISESLADNEQFF TGTGCCATCAGTGAGTCCCTAGCGGACAATGAGCAGTTCTTC
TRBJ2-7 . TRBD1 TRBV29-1 CSVGQGITYEQYF TGCAGCGTTGGACAGGGGATTACCTACGAGCAGTACTTC
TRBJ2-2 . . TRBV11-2 CASSFVGDDTGELFF TGTGCCAGCAGCTTTGTGGGAGACGACACCGGGGAGCTGTTTTTT
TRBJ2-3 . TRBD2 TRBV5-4 CASSPGGLAGSLVTQYF TGTGCCAGCAGCCCTGGGGGTCTAGCGGGGTCCTTGGTTACGCAGTATTTT
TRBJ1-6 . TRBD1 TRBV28 CASNTGQGGSPLHF TGTGCCAGCAACACGGGACAGGGGGGGTCACCCCTCCACTTT
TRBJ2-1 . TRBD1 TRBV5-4 CASSLGLTGDNEQFF TGTGCCAGCAGCTTGGGATTGACAGGGGACAATGAGCAGTTCTTC
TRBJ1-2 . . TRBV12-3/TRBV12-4 CASRAGRTYGYTF TGTGCCAGCAGAGCGGGACGTACCTATGGCTACACCTTC
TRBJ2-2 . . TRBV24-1 CATSRIRGNTGELFF TGTGCCACCAGCAGGATCAGGGGAAACACCGGGGAGCTGTTTTTT
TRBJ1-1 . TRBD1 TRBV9 CASSAYNRGRPFF TGTGCCAGCAGCGCGTACAACAGGGGGCGACCTTTCTTT
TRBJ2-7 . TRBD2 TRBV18 CASSPSSGSIEQYF TGTGCCAGCTCACCTTCCAGCGGGAGCATCGAGCAGTACTTC
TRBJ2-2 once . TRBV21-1 CASARTPGTSATGELFF TGTGCCAGCGCAAGAACGCCCGGGACTAGCGCCACCGGGGAGCTGTTTTTT
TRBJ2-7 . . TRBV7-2 CASSSQGRASYEQYF TGTGCCAGCAGCTCCCAGGGCAGAGCTTCCTACGAGCAGTACTTC
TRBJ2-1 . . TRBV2 CASSERAGGSYNEQFF TGTGCCAGCAGTGAAAGGGCCGGGGGCTCCTACAATGAGCAGTTCTTC